Presented here are 14 T cell receptor beta chains from one specimen sequenced in a study of neurological immune-mediated disorders. Time point defined: longitudinal time-point 2. TCRdb reprocessed the 5' RACE reads with MiXCR, giving one entry per CDR3 protein. This table has 57,000 or so distinct CDR3 sequences, roughly 9.7% appearing once. Sequencing used PBMCs. Receptors originate from a man under 40 in good health.

On this clonotype itself: A single base separates this from a much larger clone, so it may be a read error. V usage is TRBV28 and J usage is TRBJ1-1, with D possibly being TRBD1 (6 bases). The CDR3 loop spans 12 amino acids. CDR1 and CDR2 (germline): MDHEN, SYDVKM. With 6 bases removed from V and 13 bases from J, the gap between germline ends came to 18 bases. CDR3 coding DNA: TGTGCCAGCAGAGCCACGGTTCTAGGGGGTTTCTTT. Translated, it gives CASRATVLGGFF.

This clonotype was seen repeatedly, ten times or more. The CDR3 is CASTFTSGGTKSTDTQYF. The CDR3 DNA follows: TGTGCCAGCACCTTTACTAGCGGGGGGACCAAAAGCACAGATACGCAGTATTTT. V is TRBV6-1 and J is TRBJ2-3; 12 bases agree with TRBD2. CDR1 and CDR2 from the germline V gene are MNHNS and SASEGT. There are 18 residues in the CDR3. Losses at the gene ends were 7 bases for V and 0 bases for J; bases not matched to a gene: 11.

This clonotype was seen ten or more times. The chain carries TRBV5-1 and TRBJ2-3, with unresolved D. Trimming took off 4 bases at V and 4 bases at J, with 10 bases between the two ends. The CDR3 spans 13 residues. Germline V gene sequence: CDR1 SGHRS, CDR2 YFSETQ. The CDR3: CASSPNQADTQYF. The CDR3, as DNA: TGCGCCAGCAGCCCCAATCAGGCAGATACGCAGTATTTT. The full variable domain, in which reference TRBV5-1 and TRBJ2-3 provide the parts outside the CDR3, is KAGVTQTPRYLIKTRGQQVTLSCSPISGHRSVSWYQQTPGQGLQFLFEYFSETQRNKGNFPGRFSGRQFSNSRSEMNVSTLELGDSALYLCASSPNQADTQYFGPGTRLTVL.

This clonotype was counted at least ten times. The chain employs TRBV5-1 and TRBJ2-1, with D unclear. This CDR3 region has 17 residues. V lost 4 bases and J 0 bases, leaving 17 bases between the germline ends. CDR1 SGHRS and CDR2 YFSETQ come from the germline V gene. CDR3 nucleotides: TGCGCCAGCAGCCCTGGAAGGGATAGAAGCTCCTACAATGAGCAGTTCTTC. Translated, it gives CASSPGRDRSSYNEQFF.

On this clonotype: The CDR3 carries no conserved terminal phenylalanine or tryptophan, so it likely arises from a read error. The V call is TRBV5-1, the J call TRBJ2-7; D assignment may be TRBD1 or TRBD2 (5 bases each). The CDR3 length is 14 residues. Germline CDR1 is SGHRS and CDR2 is YFSETQ. V shed 2 bases and J shed 4 bases, with 13 bases lying between them. This chain's CDR3 is CASSFRDGNYEQYL. The DNA of the CDR3 is TGCGCCAGCAGCTTTCGGGACGGGAATTACGAGCAGTACTTA.

Ten or more counts support this clonotype. The CDR3 spells CSARTSGLQYF. CDR3 DNA: TGCAGTGCAAGGACTAGCGGACTGCAGTATTTT. The chain has TRBV20-1 and TRBJ2-3; TRBD2 aligns across 10 bases. The CDR3 loop spans 11 amino acids. Germline CDR1 and CDR2: DFQATT and SNEGSKA (reference sequence). Trimming cost V 6 bases and J 11 bases; bases outside gene matches: 5.

This clonotype was found many times. The genes are TRBV5-1 and TRBJ2-7, with TRBD2 matching 8 bases. The germline gives CDR1 SGHRS, CDR2 YFSETQ. The CDR3 sequence is 16 residues long. The ends lost 3 bases at V and 3 bases at J; junction bases unmatched: 11. The CDR3 spells CASSSPNRTSSYEQYF. CDR3 nucleotide sequence: TGCGCCAGCAGCTCGCCGAATCGGACTAGCAGCTACGAGCAGTACTTC.

The chain joins TRBV5-5 to TRBJ2-3, with D possibly called TRBD1 or TRBD2 (5 bases each). The CDR3 has 15 amino acids. Germline CDR1 SGHKS, CDR2 YYEKEE (reference sequence). V lost 5 bases, J lost 11 bases, and 24 bases lay in between. The CDR3 protein is CASRLAFGATGEQYF. Written as DNA, the CDR3 is TGTGCCAGCAGACTGGCATTTGGGGCTACCGGGGAGCAGTATTTT.

At least ten counts were recorded for this clonotype. The chain uses TRBV28 and TRBJ2-3, with 8 bases matching TRBD2. V lost 3 bases to trimming and J lost 0 bases; unmatched junction nucleotides: 11. CDR3 length: 18 amino acids. CDR1 and CDR2 from the germline V gene are MDHEN and SYDVKM. The CDR3, as DNA: TGTGCCAGCAGTTTGCAGGGACTCAGCGGGAGTAGCACAGATACGCAGTATTTT. Encoded protein: CASSLQGLSGSSTDTQYF.

The sample holds many counts of this clonotype. This chain connects TRBV27 to TRBJ2-3, with TRBD1 matching over 10 bases. The CDR3 is made up of 14 amino acids. Trimming at V came to 8 bases and at J to 13 bases, leaving 15 bases not matched to a gene. Germline CDR1 is MNHEY and CDR2 is SMNVEV (reference sequence). The CDR3 coding sequence is TGTGCCAGCGGCGGGGGGACAGGGGCCACTCGCGAGTATTTT. Translated: CASGGGTGATREYF.

Only a few counts were recorded for this clonotype. The chain recombines TRBV7-6 with TRBJ2-2, with 8 bases identical to TRBD1. Germline V gene lookup returns CDR1 SGHVS and CDR2 FNYEAQ. V lost 4 bases and J lost 6; bases outside the gene matches: 4. CDR3 length equals 14 residues. CDR3 loop: CASSWDRLAGELFF. The CDR3 nucleotides read TGTGCCAGCAGCTGGGACAGGTTGGCCGGGGAGCTGTTTTTT.

This clonotype was seen at least ten times. This rearrangement joins TRBV7-6 to TRBJ1-1; no clear D. The CDR3 totals 14 residues. Deletions cut 5 bases from V and 4 bases from J, with 14 bases between. Germline-derived CDR1 and CDR2 are SGHVS and FNYEAQ. The CDR3 sequence is CASSMPFGRTEAFF. Here the CDR3 DNA reads TGTGCCAGCAGCATGCCCTTTGGTCGCACTGAAGCTTTCTTT.

The chain employs TRBV7-2 and TRBJ1-1; no reliable D call. Looked up from germline, CDR1 is SGHTA and CDR2 is FQGNSA. V was shortened by 4 bases and J by 5 bases, with 17 bases between the two germline ends. CDR3 size: 15 residues. The CDR3 region is CASSCGLRANTEAFF. The CDR3 DNA follows: TGTGCCAGCAGCTGTGGACTGCGAGCGAATACTGAAGCTTTCTTT.

This clonotype occurred many times. The chain combines TRBV28 with TRBJ2-1, with 10 bases matching TRBD2. CDR1 is MDHEN and CDR2 is SYDVKM in the germline V gene. The CDR3 contains 14 residues. The V and J ends lost 4 bases and 9 bases, in that order; junction bases with no gene match: 6. The DNA of the CDR3 is TGTGCCAGCAGTTGGGGTAGCGGGAGGACTGAGCAGTTCTTC. Residues: CASSWGSGRTEQFF. Looking up the rest from reference TRBV28 and TRBJ2-1 gives the full variable domain: DVKVTQSSRYLVKRTGEKVFLECVQDMDHENMFWYRQDPGLGLRLIYFSYDVKMKEKGDIPEGYSVSREKKERFSLILESASTNQTSMYLCASSWGSGRTEQFFGPGTRLTVL.